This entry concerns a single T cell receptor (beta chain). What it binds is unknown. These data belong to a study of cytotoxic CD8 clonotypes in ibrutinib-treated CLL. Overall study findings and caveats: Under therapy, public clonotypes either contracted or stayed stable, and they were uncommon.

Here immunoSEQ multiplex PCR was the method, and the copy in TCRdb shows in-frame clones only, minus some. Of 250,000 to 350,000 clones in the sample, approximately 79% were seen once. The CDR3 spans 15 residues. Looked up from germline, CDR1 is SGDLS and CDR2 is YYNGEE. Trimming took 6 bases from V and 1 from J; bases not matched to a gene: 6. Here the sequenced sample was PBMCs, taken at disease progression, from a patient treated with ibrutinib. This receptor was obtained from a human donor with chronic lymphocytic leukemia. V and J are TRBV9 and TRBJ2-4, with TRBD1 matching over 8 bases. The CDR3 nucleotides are TGTGCCAGCATAAAGAACAGGGGGGCCAAAAACATTCAGTACTTC. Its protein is CASIKNRGAKNIQYF.